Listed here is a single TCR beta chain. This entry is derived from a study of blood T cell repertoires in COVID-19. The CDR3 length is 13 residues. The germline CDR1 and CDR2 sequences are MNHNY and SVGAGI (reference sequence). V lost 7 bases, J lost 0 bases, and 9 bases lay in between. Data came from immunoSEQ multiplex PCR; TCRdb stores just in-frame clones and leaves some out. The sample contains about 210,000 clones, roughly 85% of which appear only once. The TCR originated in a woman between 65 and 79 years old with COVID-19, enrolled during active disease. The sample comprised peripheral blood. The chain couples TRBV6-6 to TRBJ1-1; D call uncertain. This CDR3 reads CASTRQLNTEAFF. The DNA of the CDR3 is TGTGCCAGCACGAGGCAGCTGAACACTGAAGCTTTCTTT.